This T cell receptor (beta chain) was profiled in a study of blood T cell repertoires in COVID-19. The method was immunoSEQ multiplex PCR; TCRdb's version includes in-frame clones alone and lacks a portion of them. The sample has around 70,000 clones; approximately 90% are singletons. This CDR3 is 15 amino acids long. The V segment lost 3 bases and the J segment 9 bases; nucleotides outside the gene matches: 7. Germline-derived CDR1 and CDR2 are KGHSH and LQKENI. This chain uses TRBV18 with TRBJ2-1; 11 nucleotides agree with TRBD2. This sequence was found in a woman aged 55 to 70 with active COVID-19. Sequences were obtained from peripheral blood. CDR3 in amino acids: CASSPAALAGGEQFF. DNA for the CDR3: TGTGCCAGCTCACCCGCCGCGCTAGCGGGAGGTGAGCAGTTCTTC.